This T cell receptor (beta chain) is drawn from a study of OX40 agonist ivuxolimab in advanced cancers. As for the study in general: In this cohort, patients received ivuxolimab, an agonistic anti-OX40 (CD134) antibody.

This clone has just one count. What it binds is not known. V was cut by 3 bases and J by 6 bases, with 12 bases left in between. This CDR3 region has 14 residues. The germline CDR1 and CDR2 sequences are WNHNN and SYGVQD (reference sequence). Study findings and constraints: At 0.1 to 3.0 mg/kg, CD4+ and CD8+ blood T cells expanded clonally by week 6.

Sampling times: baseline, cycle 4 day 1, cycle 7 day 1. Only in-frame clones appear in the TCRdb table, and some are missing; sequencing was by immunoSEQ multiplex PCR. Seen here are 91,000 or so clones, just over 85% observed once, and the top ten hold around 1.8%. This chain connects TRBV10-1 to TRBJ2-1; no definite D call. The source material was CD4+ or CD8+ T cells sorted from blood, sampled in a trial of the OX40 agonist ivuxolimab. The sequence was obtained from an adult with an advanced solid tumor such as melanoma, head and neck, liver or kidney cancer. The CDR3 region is CASSERSGFNEQFF. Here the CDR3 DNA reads TGCGCCAGCAGTGAACGGTCAGGCTTCAATGAGCAGTTCTTC.